This T cell receptor (beta chain) stems from a study of blood T cell repertoires in COVID-19. This CDR3 comprises 15 residues. Germline values: CDR1 MGHRA, CDR2 YSYEKL. V was trimmed by 8 bases and J by 0 bases, leaving 14 bases between them. The protocol was immunoSEQ multiplex PCR, while the TCRdb copy is restricted to in-frame clones and leaves out a portion. The profile shows roughly 72,000 clones, more than 70% of them singletons. The sequence derives from a human donor in a cohort sampled during active COVID-19. This chain connects TRBV4-1 to TRBJ1-5; TRBD1 might be the D (6 bases). Sequencing used peripheral blood. In DNA form, the CDR3 reads TGCGCCAGCGGATCGGACAGCTATAGCAATCAGCCCCAGCATTTT. It encodes CASGSDSYSNQPQHF.